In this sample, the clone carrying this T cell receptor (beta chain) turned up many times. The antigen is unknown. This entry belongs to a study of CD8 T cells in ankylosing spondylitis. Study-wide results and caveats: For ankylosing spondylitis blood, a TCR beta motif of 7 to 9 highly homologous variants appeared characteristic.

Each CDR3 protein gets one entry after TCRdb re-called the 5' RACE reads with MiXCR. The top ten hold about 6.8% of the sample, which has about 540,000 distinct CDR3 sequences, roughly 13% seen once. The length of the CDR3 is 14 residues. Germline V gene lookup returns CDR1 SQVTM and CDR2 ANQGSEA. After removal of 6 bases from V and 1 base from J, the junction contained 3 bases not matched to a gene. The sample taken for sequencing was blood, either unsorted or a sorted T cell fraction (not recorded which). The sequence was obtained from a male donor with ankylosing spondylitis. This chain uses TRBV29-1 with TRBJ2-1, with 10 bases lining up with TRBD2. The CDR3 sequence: CSVFSGRSYNEQFF. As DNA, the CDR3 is TGCAGCGTGTTTAGCGGGAGGTCCTACAATGAGCAGTTCTTC.